Here is one TCR beta chain with its context. This sample was included in a study of blood T cell repertoires in COVID-19. Whole-study context: The study drew acute and convalescent COVID-19 samples from the United States, Italy and Spain. The cDNA or gDNA used as material had been derived from T cells, B-cell-depleted T cells, or PBMCs.

Cohorts were based on clinical histories the participants reported. Methods used by the authors: Estimates of nucleated cell counts were drawn from the amplification of reference gene primers. The data were produced by immunoSEQ multiplex PCR, yet TCRdb's version contains in-frame clones alone and is incomplete. The D gene and trimming were derived from the DNA, and the V and J assignments and clone size from that table. The sample holds about 330,000 clones, nearly 90% seen once. The sample taken for sequencing was PBMCs or T cells enriched from blood (not recorded which). The TCR comes from a woman between 25 and 40 years old who had recovered from COVID-19.

CDR3 protein: CASSKQGITEAFF. The CDR3 DNA is TGTGCCAGTAGTAAACAGGGGATCACTGAAGCTTTCTTT. This chain uses TRBV19 with TRBJ1-1; TRBD1 matches at 7 bases. Germline V lookup: CDR1 LNHDA, CDR2 SQIVND (reference sequence). V lost 4 bases to trimming and J lost 4 bases; unmatched junction nucleotides: 3. This CDR3 spans 13 amino acids.